These T cell receptor beta chains were read from a single sample in a study of CD8 T cell repertoires and HIV-1 epitope variants. Their specific antigens are unknown. Produced via immunoSEQ multiplex PCR; TCRdb's table is partial and in-frame only. The table includes a few thousand clones, about three fifths detected once. Sequenced material: cultured CD8+ T cells derived from PBMCs. Receptors were obtained from a male donor with HIV. The CDR3 runs from the conserved cysteine through the conserved F or W. D genes are given only for firm matches. Rows give clone size only sometimes, using once, few, many, or a class for an expanded clone.

v_call	clone_size	d_call	j_call	cdr3_aa	cdr3_nt
TRBV29-1	NA	TRBD1	TRBJ1-6	CSVRTGCFSCSYNSPLHF	TGCAGCGTACGGACAGGGTGCTTTTCATGCTCCTATAATTCACCCCTCCACTTT
TRBV11-2	NA	TRBD1	TRBJ1-2	CASSHGTDPLGYTF	TGTGCCAGCAGCCACGGGACAGATCCACTCGGCTACACCTTC
TRBV19	NA	TRBD1	TRBJ1-1	CASSIFQTGGYPNTEAFF	TGTGCCAGTAGTATATTCCAGACAGGGGGTTACCCGAACACTGAAGCTTTCTTT
TRBV28	NA	TRBD1	TRBJ1-5	CASRTGANQPQHF	TGTGCCAGCAGGACAGGGGCGAATCAGCCCCAGCATTTT
TRBV18	once	NA	TRBJ2-5	CASSPLETEETQYF	TGTGCCAGCTCACCCCTCGAGACAGAGGAGACCCAGTACTTC
TRBV7-9	NA	TRBD1	TRBJ2-1	CASSFNRGTYNEQFF	TGTGCCAGCAGCTTCAACAGGGGAACCTACAATGAGCAGTTCTTC
TRBV28	NA	NA	TRBJ2-7	CASTKGWGAAYEQYF	TGTGCCAGCACCAAGGGGTGGGGGGCCGCCTACGAGCAGTACTTC
TRBV5-1	few	TRBD1	TRBJ2-7	CASSPDRFETYEQYF	TGCGCCAGCAGCCCGGACAGGTTCGAGACCTACGAGCAGTACTTC
TRBV12-5	NA	NA	TRBJ1-6	CASGFRQTDSPLHF	TGTGCTAGTGGTTTTAGACAGACGGATTCACCCCTCCACTTT
TRBV2	few	NA	TRBJ2-1	CASSEALGPRSEQFF	TGTGCCAGCAGTGAAGCGCTAGGTCCACGCAGTGAGCAGTTCTTC
TRBV27	NA	TRBD1	TRBJ1-1	CASSWTGGHTEAFF	TGTGCCAGCAGTTGGACAGGGGGCCACACTGAAGCTTTCTTT
TRBV19	NA	NA	TRBJ1-5	CASSRAGGAGNQPQHF	TGTGCCAGTAGTAGGGCCGGGGGGGCTGGCAATCAGCCCCAGCATTTT
TRBV4-1	few	TRBD2	TRBJ2-1	CASSQDRLAGGNEQFF	TGCGCCAGCAGCCAAGATAGACTAGCGGGGGGAAATGAGCAGTTCTTC
TRBV28	NA	NA	TRBJ1-3	CASSFRDNTIYF	TGTGCCAGCAGTTTCCGGGACAACACCATATATTTT
TRBV28	NA	NA	TRBJ2-6	CASSPGGSGANVLTF	TGTGCCAGCAGTCCTGGGGGGTCTGGGGCCAACGTCCTGACTTTC
TRBV6-5	few	TRBD1	TRBJ1-6	CASSLGQGNSPLHF	TGTGCCAGCAGTCTTGGACAGGGGAATTCACCCCTCCACTTT
TRBV5-1	NA	TRBD1	TRBJ1-1	CASSLIRQGGSTEAFF	TGCGCCAGCAGCTTAATCCGACAGGGGGGGAGCACTGAAGCTTTCTTT
TRBV11-2	NA	TRBD2	TRBJ2-7	CASSLTSGREVTYEQYF	TGTGCCAGCAGCTTAACTAGCGGGAGGGAGGTTACCTACGAGCAGTACTTC
TRBV5-4	NA	NA	TRBJ2-3	CASSLRSDTQYF	TGTGCCAGCAGCTTAAGGTCAGATACGCAGTATTTT
TRBV18	NA	TRBD1	TRBJ1-2	CASSLQGSANYGYTF	TGTGCCAGCTCACTACAGGGGTCGGCTAACTATGGCTACACCTTC
TRBV27	few	NA	TRBJ1-2	CASSSGGIVRGYTF	TGTGCCAGCAGTAGCGGGGGGATAGTCCGTGGCTACACCTTC
TRBV4-3	NA	TRBD1	TRBJ2-3	CASSPEVGQGVTDTQYF	TGCGCCAGCAGCCCCGAGGTGGGACAGGGGGTCACAGATACGCAGTATTTT
TRBV5-8	NA	NA	TRBJ1-3	CASSLTGGSGNTIYF	TGTGCCAGCAGCTTGACAGGAGGCTCTGGAAACACCATATATTTT
TRBV2	once	NA	TRBJ2-2	CASSEVRQVNTGELFF	TGTGCCAGCAGTGAAGTACGACAGGTCAACACCGGGGAGCTGTTTTTT
TRBV18	NA	NA	TRBJ2-2	CASSPPWGDTGELFF	TGTGCCAGCTCACCACCCTGGGGGGACACCGGGGAGCTGTTTTTT
TRBV6-6	few	TRBD2	TRBJ2-7	CASSLNGLAGSYEQYF	TGTGCCAGCAGCCTAAACGGACTAGCGGGGTCCTACGAGCAGTACTTC
TRBV6-5	few	NA	TRBJ1-1	CASRTSSEEAFF	TGTGCCAGCAGGACTTCCTCCGAAGAAGCTTTCTTT
TRBV5-4	NA	TRBD2	TRBJ2-3	CASSGGGTRGTDTQYF	TGTGCCAGCAGCGGGGGAGGGACGAGGGGCACAGATACGCAGTATTTT
TRBV25-1	NA	NA	TRBJ2-7	CASSDVGVGEQYF	TGTGCCAGCAGTGACGTGGGCGTCGGCGAGCAGTACTTC
TRBV9	NA	TRBD2	TRBJ2-1	CASSGSTSGSLNEQFF	TGTGCCAGCAGCGGCTCGACTAGCGGGAGCCTCAATGAGCAGTTCTTC
TRBV27	NA	TRBD2	TRBJ2-7	CASSRGDGVYTYEQYF	TGTGCCAGCAGCCGGGGGGATGGGGTTTACACCTACGAGCAGTACTTC
TRBV10-3	NA	NA	TRBJ1-4	CAISERQDNEKLFF	TGTGCCATCAGTGAACGACAAGATAACGAAAAACTGTTTTTT
TRBV7-9	NA	NA	TRBJ1-4	CASTNLRDQNEKLFF	TGTGCCAGCACCAATCTGCGGGACCAGAATGAAAAACTGTTTTTT
TRBV19	once	TRBD1	TRBJ2-6	CASSSLDRERSGANVLTF	TGTGCCAGTAGTTCCCTGGACAGGGAACGTTCTGGGGCCAACGTCCTGACTTTC
TRBV5-4	NA	NA	TRBJ2-3	CASSPSGASTDTQYF	TGTGCCAGCAGCCCTTCGGGGGCTAGCACAGATACGCAGTATTTT
TRBV7-7	NA	NA	TRBJ2-5	CASSLDPTIGRETQYF	TGTGCTAGCAGCTTAGACCCCACGATAGGTAGAGAGACCCAGTACTTC
TRBV30	NA	NA	TRBJ1-3	CAWSRGHSGNTIYF	TGTGCCTGGAGTCGGGGGCACTCTGGAAACACCATATATTTT
TRBV5-1	NA	TRBD1	TRBJ2-1	CASSSPGQGGYEQFF	TGCGCCAGCAGCTCACCGGGACAGGGGGGCTATGAGCAGTTCTTC
TRBV5-6	NA	TRBD1	TRBJ2-5	CASSLARETGEGETQYF	TGTGCCAGCAGCTTGGCCCGCGAAACAGGGGAAGGGGAGACCCAGTACTTC
TRBV11-1	few	NA	TRBJ2-1	CASSLAGQSYNEQFF	TGTGCCAGCAGCTTAGCCGGACAGAGCTACAATGAGCAGTTCTTC
TRBV4-2	NA	NA	TRBJ1-4	CASSQDFLGGDEKLFF	TGTGCCAGCAGCCAAGATTTCCTTGGTGGGGATGAAAAACTGTTTTTT
TRBV7-7	NA	NA	TRBJ1-1	CASSAGVNTEAFF	TGTGCTAGCAGCGCCGGGGTGAACACTGAAGCTTTCTTT
TRBV15	few	TRBD1	TRBJ2-7	CATSNAGQGSYEQYF	TGTGCCACCAGCAACGCGGGACAGGGGTCCTACGAGCAGTACTTC
TRBV19	NA	NA	TRBJ1-2	CATRGGTYNYGYTF	TGTGCCACCCGGGGAGGGACCTATAACTATGGCTACACCTTC
TRBV2	NA	NA	TRBJ2-3	CASTEVQTSTDTQYF	TGTGCCAGCACTGAGGTGCAAACGAGCACAGATACGCAGTATTTT
TRBV27	NA	NA	TRBJ2-6	CATQSTTTANSGANVLTF	TGTGCCACCCAATCCACAACTACTGCGAACTCTGGGGCCAACGTCCTGACTTTC
TRBV10-3	NA	NA	TRBJ1-2	CAISPQLGEGVNGYTF	TGTGCCATCAGTCCTCAACTCGGAGAGGGGGTAAATGGCTACACCTTC
TRBV27	medium-sized	TRBD2	TRBJ2-2	CARKLAGRNTGELFF	TGTGCCAGGAAGCTAGCGGGGAGGAACACCGGGGAGCTGTTTTTT
TRBV7-6	few	NA	TRBJ1-1	CASSLGVLNTEAFF	TGTGCCAGCAGCCTAGGGGTTCTTAACACTGAAGCTTTCTTT
TRBV7-6	NA	NA	TRBJ1-2	CASSHEAGVALSNYGYTF	TGTGCCAGCAGCCATGAGGCGGGGGTCGCGCTATCTAACTATGGCTACACCTTC
TRBV19	large	NA	TRBJ1-5	CASSIVPEGPQHF	TGTGCCAGTAGTATAGTTCCGGAGGGGCCCCAGCATTTT
TRBV19	few	NA	TRBJ1-1	CASSNREDTEAFF	TGTGCCAGTAGTAACAGGGAGGACACTGAAGCTTTCTTT